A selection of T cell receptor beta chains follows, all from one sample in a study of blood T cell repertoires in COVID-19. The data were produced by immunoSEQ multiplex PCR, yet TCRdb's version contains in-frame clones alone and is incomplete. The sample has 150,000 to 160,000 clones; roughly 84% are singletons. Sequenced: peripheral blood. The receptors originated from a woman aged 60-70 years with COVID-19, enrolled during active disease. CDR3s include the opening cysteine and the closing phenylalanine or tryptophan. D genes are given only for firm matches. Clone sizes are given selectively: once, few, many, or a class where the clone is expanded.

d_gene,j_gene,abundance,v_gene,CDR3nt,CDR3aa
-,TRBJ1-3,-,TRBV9,TGTGCCAGCAGCGTTTCCGACAGGATCTCTGGAAACACCATATATTTT,CASSVSDRISGNTIYF
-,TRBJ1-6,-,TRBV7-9,TGTGCCAGCAGCTACAGCCAGGGGTTCAGGTCACCCCTCCACTTT,CASSYSQGFRSPLHF
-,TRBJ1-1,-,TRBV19,TGTGCCAGTAGTAAGGGGCTGGGCACTGAAGCTTTCTTT,CASSKGLGTEAFF
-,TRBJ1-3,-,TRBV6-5,TGTGCCAGCAGTTACTCCACAACGCCTCGTGGAAACACCATATATTTT,CASSYSTTPRGNTIYF
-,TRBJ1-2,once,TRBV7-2,TGTGCCAGCAGCTTAAGGTCCAGGGGTTGGTCTGGTGGCTACACCTTC,CASSLRSRGWSGGYTF
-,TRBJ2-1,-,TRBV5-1,TGCGCCAGCAGCCACCAGCGAGCTCGTCAATACAATGAGCAGTTCTTC,CASSHQRARQYNEQFF
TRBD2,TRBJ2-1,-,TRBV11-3,TGTGCCAGCAGCTTAGACTCTAGCGGGGTATACAATGAGCAGTTCTTC,CASSLDSSGVYNEQFF
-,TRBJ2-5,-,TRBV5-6,TGTGCCAGCAGCCAGTACCGGGACACCCAAGAGACCCAGTACTTC,CASSQYRDTQETQYF
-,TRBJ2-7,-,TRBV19,TGTGCCAGTATGAGCAGCGACTCCTCCTACGAGCAGTACTTC,CASMSSDSSYEQYF
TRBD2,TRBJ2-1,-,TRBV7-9,TGTGCCAGCAGCTCACTAGCGGGAGACAATGAGCAGTTCTTC,CASSSLAGDNEQFF
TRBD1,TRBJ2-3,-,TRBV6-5,TGTGCCACCATCAAACAGGGGGGCACAGATACGCAGTATTTT,CATIKQGGTDTQYF
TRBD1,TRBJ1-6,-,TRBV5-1,TGCGCCAGCAGCCCTACGGACAGGGGCGGACGCTATAATTCACCCCTCCACTTT,CASSPTDRGGRYNSPLHF
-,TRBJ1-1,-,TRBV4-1,TGCGCCAGCAGCCAAGTGCCGTGGAGGACTGAAGCTTTCTTT,CASSQVPWRTEAFF
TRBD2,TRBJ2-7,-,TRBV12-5,TGTGCTAGTGGTTTGGTACCCATGGTGTGGCTAGCGGGACAGAGCTCCTACGAGCAGTACTTC,CASGLVPMVWLAGQSSYEQYF
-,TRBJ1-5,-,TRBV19,TGTGCCAGTAGTATAACAGGGAAGGTCAATCAGCCCCAGCATTTT,CASSITGKVNQPQHF
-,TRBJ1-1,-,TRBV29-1,TGCAGCGTGGCGACAGGGAACACTGAAGCTTTCTTT,CSVATGNTEAFF
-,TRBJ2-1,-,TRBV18,TGTGCCAGCTCACCCATCGGCGGGGACAGTAAGATCTTC,CASSPIGGDSKIF
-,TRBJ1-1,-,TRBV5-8,TGTGCCAGCAGGAGGGGGTACAACGGCCTGAACACTGAAGCTTTCTTT,CASRRGYNGLNTEAFF
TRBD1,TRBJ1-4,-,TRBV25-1,TGTGCCAGCAGTGGGGGGACAGAAAGAGGTGAAAAACTGTTTTTT,CASSGGTERGEKLFF
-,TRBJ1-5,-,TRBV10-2,TGCGCCAGCAGTGACTCAGGTCTCGGCACTCAGCCCCAGCATTTT,CASSDSGLGTQPQHF
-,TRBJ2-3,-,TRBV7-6,TGTGCCAGCAGCTACAGGGGGGGAAGCACAGATACGCAGTATTTT,CASSYRGGSTDTQYF
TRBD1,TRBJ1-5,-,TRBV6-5,TGTGCCAGCAGTTCAAGACAGGGGCGTGATCAGCCCCAGCATTTT,CASSSRQGRDQPQHF
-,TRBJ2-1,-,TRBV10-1,TGCGCCAGCAGTGAGACCCTCTTCGGTGAGCAGTTCTTC,CASSETLFGEQFF
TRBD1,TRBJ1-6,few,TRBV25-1,TGTGCCAGCAGTCCTCAGGGGGACTATAATTCACCCCTCCACTTT,CASSPQGDYNSPLHF
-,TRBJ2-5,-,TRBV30,TGTGCCTGGAGTGTTATCCCCGGCCAAGAGACCCAGTACTTC,CAWSVIPGQETQYF
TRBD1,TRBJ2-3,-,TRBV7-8,TGTGCCAGCAGCCCCGGACAGGTTAACACAGATACGCAGTATTTT,CASSPGQVNTDTQYF
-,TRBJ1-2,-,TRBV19,TGTGCCAGTACTCTCCGTCAGGCAGGGAATGGAAGGTTGGAAGGCTACACCTTC,CASTLRQAGNGRLEGYTF
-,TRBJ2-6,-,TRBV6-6,TGTGCCAGCAGTCGGCAGGGACATACCTCTGGGGCCAACGTCCTGACTTTC,CASSRQGHTSGANVLTF
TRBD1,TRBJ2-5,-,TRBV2,TGTGCCAGCAGCAGAAGACAGGGGAAAGACGAGACCCAGTACTTC,CASSRRQGKDETQYF
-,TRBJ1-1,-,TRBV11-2,TGTGCCAGCAGCTTATACAGGAACACTGAAGCTTTCTTT,CASSLYRNTEAFF
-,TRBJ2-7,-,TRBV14,TGTGCCAGCAGCCCCCACAGGGCGGGGGCGCGCGAGCAGTACTTC,CASSPHRAGAREQYF
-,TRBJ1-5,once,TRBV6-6,TGTGCCAGCACCAGGGTGGGCAATCAGCCCCAGCATTTT,CASTRVGNQPQHF
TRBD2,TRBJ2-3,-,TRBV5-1,TGCGCCAGCAGCTTCCTAGCGGGGGAAGGGTCAGATACGCAGTATTTT,CASSFLAGEGSDTQYF
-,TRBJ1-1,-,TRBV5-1,TGCGCCAGCAGCTTGTTATCAGGCGTGAACACTGAAGCTTTCTTT,CASSLLSGVNTEAFF
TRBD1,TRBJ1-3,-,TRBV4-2,TGTGCCAGCAGCCAAGGGGGGGGACAGGGGATCTCTGGAAACACCATATATTTT,CASSQGGGQGISGNTIYF
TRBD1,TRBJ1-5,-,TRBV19,TGTGCCAGTAGTATAGGACAGGGAGTTGGAGGCAATCAGCCCCAGCATTTT,CASSIGQGVGGNQPQHF
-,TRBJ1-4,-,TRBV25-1,TGTGCCAGCAGTGAACCAGGGGTTTCTAATGAAAAACTGTTTTTT,CASSEPGVSNEKLFF
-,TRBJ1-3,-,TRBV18,TGTGCCAGCTCACCACCGATGGGTCGGAGCTCTGGAAACACCATATATTTT,CASSPPMGRSSGNTIYF
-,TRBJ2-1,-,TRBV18,TGTGCCAGCTCACCAGTAATCGGCAATGAGCAGTTCTTC,CASSPVIGNEQFF
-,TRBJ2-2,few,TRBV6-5,TGTGCCAGCAGGGCTACAGGGACCGGGGAGCTGTTTTTT,CASRATGTGELFF
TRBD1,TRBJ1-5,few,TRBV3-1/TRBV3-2,TGTGCCAGCAGCCAAGATTACGGGACAGGCCTTCATAGCAATCAGCCCCAGCATTTT,CASSQDYGTGLHSNQPQHF
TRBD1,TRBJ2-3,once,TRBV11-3,TGTGCCAGCAGCCAGCGGGACAGGGGAGCAGATACGCAGTATTTT,CASSQRDRGADTQYF
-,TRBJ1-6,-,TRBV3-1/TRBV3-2,TGTGCCAGCAGCCAAGATTTACAGGGTTGGGCAACTAATTCACCCCTCCACTTT,CASSQDLQGWATNSPLHF
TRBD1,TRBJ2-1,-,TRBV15,TGTGCCACCAGCAGAGTAAAGGGGGCAGGCAATGAGCAGTTCTTC,CATSRVKGAGNEQFF
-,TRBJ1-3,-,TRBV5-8,TGTGCCAGCAGCTTGGCCCGTTTAGATGGAAACACCATATATTTT,CASSLARLDGNTIYF
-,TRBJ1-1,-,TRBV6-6,TGTGCCAGCAGGGTCGGACAGAACACTGAAGCTTTCTTT,CASRVGQNTEAFF
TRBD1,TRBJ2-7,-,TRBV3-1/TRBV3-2,TGTGCCAGCAGCCGATCAGGACAGGGGAATAACGAGCAGTACTTC,CASSRSGQGNNEQYF
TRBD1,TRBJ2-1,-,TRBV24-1,TGTGCCACCAGTGATGCTAACAGGGGTGATGAGCAGTTCTTC,CATSDANRGDEQFF
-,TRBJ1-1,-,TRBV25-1,TGTGCCAGTGAACCATTCGTGACAGCGCTGAACACTGAAGCTTTCTTT,CASEPFVTALNTEAFF
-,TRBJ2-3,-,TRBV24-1,TGTGCCACCAGTGATCCGAGGGAGCCCTTCACAGATACGCAGTATTTT,CATSDPREPFTDTQYF
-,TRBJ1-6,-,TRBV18,TGTGCCAGCTCACCAGGCCAGGGTTCGTCACCCCTCCACTTT,CASSPGQGSSPLHF
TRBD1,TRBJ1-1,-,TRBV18,TGTGCCAGCTCACTTAGGGACAGGGGGGGGCTCACTGAAGCTTTCTTT,CASSLRDRGGLTEAFF
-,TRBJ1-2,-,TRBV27,TGTGCCAGCAGCCCCGGGGGGGCCTTTTATGGCTACACCTTC,CASSPGGAFYGYTF
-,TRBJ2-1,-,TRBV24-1,TGTGCCACCAGCGGCCGGACAGAAAAAAGCAATGAGCAGTTCTTC,CATSGRTEKSNEQFF